Detailed here is one T cell receptor (beta chain). This sample stems from a study of cytomegalovirus exposure and HLA in healthy donors. Although they were nominally healthy when sampled, donors likely had unrecorded immune exposures. Trimming removed 6 bases from V and 14 bases from J, with 15 bases in between. CDR1 is MNHNS, CDR2 SASEGT, per germline. There are 11 residues in the CDR3. The primer mix had 60 Vbeta and 13 Jbeta primers. The data were produced by immunoSEQ multiplex PCR, yet TCRdb's version contains in-frame clones alone and is incomplete. This sample has about 160,000 clones; roughly 85% occur once, and the top ten carry 0.85%.

The source material was PBMCs. This chain connects TRBV6-1 to TRBJ2-3; tentatively, D is TRBD2 (6 bases). This receptor was obtained from a woman aged 25 to 39 in good health and CMV-seronegative. The CDR3 DNA sequence: TGTGCCAGCAGCCCTAGCGATTTACTGTATTTT. Residues: CASSPSDLLYF.